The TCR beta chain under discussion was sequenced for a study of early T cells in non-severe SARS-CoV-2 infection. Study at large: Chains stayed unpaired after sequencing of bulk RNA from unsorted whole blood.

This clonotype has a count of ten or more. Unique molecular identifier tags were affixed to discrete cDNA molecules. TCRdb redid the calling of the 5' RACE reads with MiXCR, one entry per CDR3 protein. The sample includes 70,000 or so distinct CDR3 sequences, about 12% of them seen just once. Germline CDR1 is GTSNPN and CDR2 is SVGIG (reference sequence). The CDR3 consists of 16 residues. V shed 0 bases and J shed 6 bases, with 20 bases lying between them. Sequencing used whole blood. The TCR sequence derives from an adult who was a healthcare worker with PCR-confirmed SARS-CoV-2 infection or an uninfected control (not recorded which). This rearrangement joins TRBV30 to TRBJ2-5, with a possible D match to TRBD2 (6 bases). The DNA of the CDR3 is TGTGCCTGGAGTGTAATGAGCAGCCGGGCGGGGAAGACCCAGTACTTC. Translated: CAWSVMSSRAGKTQYF.